Listed here are 10 T cell receptor beta chains from one sample, sequenced in a study of CD8+CD57+ T cells in acquired aplastic anemia. An expansion of CD8+CD57+ cells by flow cytometry had been shown in patients chosen for sequencing. Genomic DNA acted as the template from which TCR beta VDJ combination and CDR3 sequence profiling were carried out. Each CDR3 protein is one row after TCRdb ran MiXCR on the reads. The table records approximately 190,000 distinct CDR3 sequences, nearly 50% of them present only once. The material sequenced was sorted CD4+, CD8+, or CD8+CD57+ T cells (not recorded which) from PBMCs. Receptors were obtained from a human donor with aplastic anemia.

The genes are TRBV15 and TRBJ1-4; D possibly corresponds to TRBD1 (6 bases). The germline CDR1 and CDR2 sequences are LNHNV and YYDKDF (reference sequence). V shed 0 bases and J shed 6 bases, with 11 bases lying between them. This CDR3 comprises 15 residues. The CDR3 region has the DNA TGTGCCACCAGCAGAGATCAGGGGAGGGATGAAAAACTGTTTTTT. This encodes CATSRDQGRDEKLFF.

As regards this clonotype: Germline is not matched at one junction end, which may reflect a read error. This chain connects TRBV14 to TRBJ1-2, with D perhaps matching TRBD1 (6 bases). CDR3 length equals 16 residues. Germline loops: CDR1 SGHDN, CDR2 FVKESK. The CDR3: CAGSQHTGRAHYGYTF. The CDR3 DNA sequence: TGTGCCGGCAGCCAGCACACAGGGAGAGCTCACTATGGCTACACCTTC.

The chain joins TRBV20-1 to TRBJ2-5; 8 bases map to TRBD2. The CDR3 is 14 amino acids. V dropped 3 bases and J dropped 2; count of bases not matched to a gene: 5. CDR1 DFQATT and CDR2 SNEGSKA come from the germline V gene (reference sequence). CDR3 bases: TGCAGTGCTAGGGAGCCTAGCGGGCAAGAGACCCAGTACTTC. This codes for CSAREPSGQETQYF.

The chain couples TRBV20-1 to TRBJ1-2; D is unresolved. V was shortened by 6 bases and J by 4 bases, with 21 bases between the two germline ends. This CDR3 comprises 15 residues. Germline lookup yields CDR1 DFQATT and CDR2 SNEGSKA (reference sequence). The CDR3 loop reads CSATPLETSLYGYTF. CDR3 nucleotides: TGCAGTGCCACCCCCCTGGAGACCAGCCTCTATGGCTACACCTTC.

To note about this clonotype: One base away lies a much larger clone, so this may be a sequencing read error. V is TRBV12-3 or TRBV12-4 and J is TRBJ1-1; D remains unclear. This CDR3 has 13 amino acids. This CDR3 reads CACSPRGRTEAFF. CDR3 bases: TGTGCCTGCAGCCCCCGAGGAAGGACTGAAGCTTTCTTT.

This clonotype was found many times. This chain links TRBV11-1 with TRBJ2-5; 10 nucleotides agree with TRBD2. There are 16 residues in the CDR3. From germline, CDR1 is SGHAT and CDR2 FQDESV (reference sequence). Trimming took 0 bases from V and 4 from J; bases not matched to a gene: 5. In nucleotides, the CDR3 is TGTGCCAGCAGCTTAGCGCCTAGCGGGAGCGGAGAGACCCAGTACTTC. This gives the protein CASSLAPSGSGETQYF.

This chain connects TRBV7-9 to TRBJ1-4, with 9 bases identical to TRBD1. J was trimmed by 4 bases and V by 6 bases; bases with no gene match: 3. The CDR3 has 14 amino acids. The germline V gene encodes CDR1 SEHNR and CDR2 FQNEAQ (reference sequence). CDR3 amino acids: CASRGTGNNEKLFF. The CDR3 nucleotides are TGTGCCAGCAGGGGGACAGGGAATAATGAAAAACTGTTTTTT.

This clonotype has ten or more counts. CDR3 bases: TGTGCCAGCAGCCCCGCTTTTGGCTACGAGCAGTACTTC. This codes for CASSPAFGYEQYF. The chain carries TRBV7-2 and TRBJ2-7, with D uncertain. The length of the CDR3 is 13 residues. CDR1 and CDR2 (germline): SGHTA, FQGNSA. V was cut by 5 bases and J by 3 bases, with 11 bases left in between.

In its sample, this clonotype was seen a few times. The J gene is TRBJ1-2, the V gene TRBV24-1; D ambiguous. Germline V lookup: CDR1 KGHDR, CDR2 SFDVKD. The V end was cut by 9 bases, the J end by 4 bases, with 17 bases between. This CDR3 contains 14 residues. The CDR3 sequence: CATSFATVSYGYTF. The CDR3 nucleotides are TGTGCCACCTCTTTTGCGACGGTTAGCTATGGCTACACCTTC.

This clonotype was detected only a few times. V and J are TRBV6-5 and TRBJ1-1, with TRBD1 as a possible D gene (5 bases). Germline V gene data show CDR1 as MNHEY and CDR2 as SVGAGI. Deletions cut 3 bases from V and 4 bases from J, with 15 bases between. The CDR3 consists of 15 residues. The CDR3 DNA sequence: TGTGCCAGCAGTTATAGGACACAGACGGGCACTGAAGCTTTCTTT. Its translation is CASSYRTQTGTEAFF.